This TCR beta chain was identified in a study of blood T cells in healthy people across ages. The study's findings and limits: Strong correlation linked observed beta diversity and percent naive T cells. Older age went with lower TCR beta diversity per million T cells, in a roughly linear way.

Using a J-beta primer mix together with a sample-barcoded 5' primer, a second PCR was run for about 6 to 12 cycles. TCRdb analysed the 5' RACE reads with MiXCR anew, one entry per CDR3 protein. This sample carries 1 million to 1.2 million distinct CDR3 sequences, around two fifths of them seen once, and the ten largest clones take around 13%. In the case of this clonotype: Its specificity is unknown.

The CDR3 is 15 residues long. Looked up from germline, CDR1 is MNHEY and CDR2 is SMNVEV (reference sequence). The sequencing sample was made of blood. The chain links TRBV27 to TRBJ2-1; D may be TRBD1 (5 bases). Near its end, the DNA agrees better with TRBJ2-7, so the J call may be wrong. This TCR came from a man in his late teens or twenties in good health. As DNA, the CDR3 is TGTGCCAGCAGTTCATCCCAGGGCACCTACAATGAGCAGTACTTC. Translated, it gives CASSSSQGTYNEQYF.